Shown below are 29 T cell receptor beta chains from a single sample sequenced in a study of shared clonotypes between healthy human individuals (dated by TCRdb to 2019 to 2021). To prepare the library, the immunoSEQ multiplex PCR assay was applied. Sourced from immuneACCESS, this table was stored by TCRdb with only in-frame sequences that have V and J called. A share of the clones is absent; for the studies checked, an unresolved V gene accounts for under half, and the remainder has no known explanation. Present in this sample are nearly 2 million clones, just under 95% of which were seen just once. The top ten clones comprise less than 1.5% of the sample. CD8 naive samples were CD45RO-negative cells positively selected for CCR7, giving a CD45RA+CCR7+ population that excluded TemRA cells. Sequences were obtained from naive CD8+ T cells sorted from blood. Interpreted using the paper, the cell subset or site label stands for: CD45RA+CCR7+. The receptors stem from a man aged 18 to 30 in good health.

This chain uses TRBV25-1 with TRBJ2-1, with unresolved D. Trimming removed 2 bases at V and 8 bases at J, with 13 bases between. This CDR3 spans 14 amino acids. Germline V gene data show CDR1 as MGHDK and CDR2 as SYGVNS. CDR3 amino acids: CASSEGSSFHEQFF. The CDR3 DNA is TGTGCCAGCAGTGAAGGGTCGTCGTTCCATGAGCAGTTCTTC. Full variable domain (remainder filled in from reference TRBV25-1 and TRBJ2-1): EADIYQTPRYLVIGTGKKITLECSQTMGHDKMYWYQQDPGMELHLIHYSYGVNSTEKGDLSSESTVSRIRTEHFPLTLESARPSHTSQYLCASSEGSSFHEQFFGPGTRLTVL.

This clone was observed once. The chain combines TRBV5-4 with TRBJ2-6; TRBD2 is a possible D gene (5 bases). The CDR3 totals 16 residues. Between the trimmed V and J ends, which lost 10 bases and 3 bases, there was a span of 20 bases. The germline gives CDR1 SGHNT, CDR2 YYREEE (reference sequence). This CDR3 reads CAGSGGELLGANVLTF. In DNA, the CDR3 is TGTGCCGGGAGTGGTGGGGAGCTTCTTGGGGCCAACGTCCTGACTTTC.

Points on this clone: The sample carries other DNA sequences with the same CDR3. V usage is TRBV7-9 and J usage is TRBJ2-7, with D possibly being TRBD1 or TRBD2 (5 bases each). CDR1 and CDR2 (germline): SEHNR, FQNEAQ (reference sequence). Deletions cut 5 bases from V and 2 bases from J, with 13 bases between. There are 14 residues in the CDR3. In DNA form, the CDR3 reads TGTGCCAGCAGCCCGGGGACGGGGACCTACGAGCAGTACTTC. Translated: CASSPGTGTYEQYF.

The chain is built from TRBV7-6 and TRBJ1-2, with TRBD1 as a possible D gene (5 bases). The CDR3 length is 13 residues. V lost 5 bases and J 4 bases, leaving 11 bases between the germline ends. The V gene's germline CDR1 is SGHVS and CDR2 FNYEAQ. Here the CDR3 DNA reads TGTGCCAGCAGCCCAGGGAATAGCTATGGCTACACCTTC. Its translation is CASSPGNSYGYTF.

The genes are TRBV30 and TRBJ1-1; D gene ambiguous. Trimming stripped 4 bases from V and 1 base from J, with 10 bases between. The CDR3 contains 13 residues. From germline, CDR1 is GTSNPN and CDR2 SVGIG (reference sequence). The CDR3 DNA reads TGTGCCTGGATGGCAGTTTGGAACACTGAAGCTTTCTTT. This translates into CAWMAVWNTEAFF. The variable domain in full, completed from reference TRBV30 and TRBJ1-1, reads SQTIHQWPATLVQPVGSPLSLECTVEGTSNPNLYWYRQAAGRGLQLLFYSVGIGQISSEVPQNLSASRPQDRQFILSSKKLLLSDSGFYLCAWMAVWNTEAFFGQGTRLTVV.

The chain uses TRBV20-1 and TRBJ2-1; D uncertain. The germline V gene has CDR1 DFQATT and CDR2 SNEGSKA (reference sequence). V lost 6 bases, J lost 5 bases, and 8 bases lay in between. The CDR3 totals 11 residues. In nucleotides, the CDR3 is TGCAGTGCAAAGAGAGACAATGAGCAGTTCTTC. Its translation: CSAKRDNEQFF.

The rearrangement uses TRBV27 and TRBJ2-1, with TRBD2 matching 13 bases. Germline V gene lookup returns CDR1 MNHEY and CDR2 SMNVEV (reference sequence). The CDR3 covers 16 residues. The trim removed 6 bases at V and 7 bases at J, leaving 9 bases unmatched. For the CDR3, the DNA is TGTGCCAGCAGCAAACTAGCGGGAGGGCTCTCTAATGAGCAGTTCTTC. Residues: CASSKLAGGLSNEQFF.

This rearrangement joins TRBV28 to TRBJ2-7; tentatively, D is TRBD1 or TRBD2 (5 bases each). The CDR3 runs to 12 residues. Germline-derived CDR1 and CDR2 are MDHEN and SYDVKM. V was pared by 7 bases and J by 2 bases, with 9 bases between. CDR3 amino acids: CASNGDAYEQYF. The CDR3 bases are TGTGCCAGCAACGGGGACGCCTACGAGCAGTACTTC. The entire variable domain, with the rest obtained from reference TRBV28 and TRBJ2-7, is as follows: DVKVTQSSRYLVKRTGEKVFLECVQDMDHENMFWYRQDPGLGLRLIYFSYDVKMKEKGDIPEGYSVSREKKERFSLILESASTNQTSMYLCASNGDAYEQYFGPGTRLTVT.

The rearrangement links TRBV13 to TRBJ2-7; D possibly corresponds to TRBD2 (6 bases). The CDR3 runs 14 residues. The V end was cut by 0 bases, the J end by 6 bases, with 12 bases between. Germline-derived CDR1 and CDR2 are PRHDT and FYEKMQ (reference sequence). The CDR3 coding sequence is TGTGCCAGCAGCTTAGGCCGGAGGGAGGTCGAGCAGTACTTC. Translated, it gives CASSLGRREVEQYF. Full variable domain (outside the CDR3, taken from reference TRBV13 and TRBJ2-7): AAGVIQSPRHLIKEKRETATLKCYPIPRHDTVYWYQQGPGQDPQFLISFYEKMQSDKGSIPDRFSAQQFSDYHSELNMSSLELGDSALYFCASSLGRREVEQYFGPGTRLTVT.

Worth noting for this clone: Distinct nucleotide sequences in the sample also encode this CDR3. V usage is TRBV27 and J usage is TRBJ1-1; D is uncertain. Trimming shortened V by 1 base and J by 4 bases, and 10 bases separated the two germline ends. The germline V gene has CDR1 MNHEY and CDR2 SMNVEV (reference sequence). The CDR3 spans 14 residues. Here the CDR3 reads CASSLLGRGTEAFF. In nucleotides, the CDR3 is TGTGCCAGCAGTTTATTAGGACGGGGCACTGAAGCTTTCTTT.

This rearrangement joins TRBV4-1 to TRBJ1-5, with D possibly TRBD1 on 5 matching bases. The length of the CDR3 is 15 residues. The germline V gene has CDR1 MGHRA and CDR2 YSYEKL. Trimming removed 0 bases from V and 7 bases from J, with 13 bases in between. The CDR3 nucleotides read TGCGCCAGCAGCCAAGATGGGGGGTTAGGACAGCCCCAGCATTTT. It translates to CASSQDGGLGQPQHF.

This CDR3 reads CASSPPPGTGLNEQFF. CDR3 bases: TGTGCCAGCAGTCCCCCCCCCGGGACAGGGTTGAATGAGCAGTTCTTC. The V call is TRBV27, the J call TRBJ2-1; 9 nucleotides align to TRBD1. Germline lookup yields CDR1 MNHEY and CDR2 SMNVEV (reference sequence). The CDR3 covers 16 residues. J lost 7 bases, V lost 5 bases, and 12 bases had no gene match.

This chain joins TRBV2 and TRBJ2-3; D is perhaps TRBD1 (6 bases). CDR3 length: 15 amino acids. V lost 2 bases to trimming and J lost 4 bases, with 13 bases between them. Germline values: CDR1 SNHLY, CDR2 FYNNEI. The CDR3 protein is CASSEPSEGADTQYF. The CDR3 coding sequence is TGTGCCAGCAGTGAACCGTCCGAGGGGGCAGATACGCAGTATTTT.

The V call is TRBV9, the J call TRBJ2-3, with D perhaps matching TRBD2 (6 bases). The germline V gene has CDR1 SGDLS and CDR2 YYNGEE. Trimming cost V 9 bases and J 3 bases, with 17 bases left between them. The CDR3 runs to 14 residues. The CDR3: CATSAGRVTDTQYF. The CDR3 DNA sequence: TGTGCCACCTCGGCGGGACGGGTAACAGATACGCAGTATTTT. The full variable domain, with the rest looked up from reference TRBV9 and TRBJ2-3, is DSGVTQTPKHLITATGQRVTLRCSPRSGDLSVYWYQQSLDQGLQFLIQYYNGEERAKGNILERFSAQQFPDLHSELNLSSLELGDSALYFCATSAGRVTDTQYFGPGTRLTVL.

This clone was detected once. The chain links TRBV28 to TRBJ2-7, with D maybe TRBD1 (6 bases). Trimming removed 8 bases from V and 5 bases from J, with 16 bases in between. CDR3 length equals 13 residues. Looked up from germline, CDR1 is MDHEN and CDR2 is SYDVKM. The DNA of the CDR3 is TGTGCCAGCCTTCAGGCAGGGGTCCACGAGCAGTACTTC. Amino acid sequence: CASLQAGVHEQYF.

CDR3 nucleotide sequence: TGTGCCAGCAGTGTTACAGGGGCTGGGGCCAACGTCCTGACTTTC. Encoded protein: CASSVTGAGANVLTF. This sequence joins TRBV28 and TRBJ2-6, with TRBD1 matching 7 bases. The trim removed 5 bases at V and 2 bases at J, leaving 3 bases unmatched. This CDR3 contains 15 residues. The germline gives CDR1 MDHEN, CDR2 SYDVKM.

This chain uses TRBV6-5 with TRBJ1-2; D remains unclear. Trimming pared 0 bases from V and 3 bases from J, leaving 14 bases between. From germline, CDR1 is MNHEY and CDR2 SVGAGI. The CDR3 runs 16 residues. DNA for the CDR3: TGTGCCAGCAGTTACTCGACCGGAGAATATCACTATGGCTACACCTTC. Encoded protein: CASSYSTGEYHYGYTF.

This clone appeared once. The DNA of the CDR3 is TGTGCCAGCAGCCAAGACGGAAATAATCAGCCCCAGCATTTT. This sequence encodes CASSQDGNNQPQHF. The chain combines TRBV5-6 with TRBJ1-5; unclear D gene. The CDR3 length is 14 residues. Germline values: CDR1 SGHDT, CDR2 YYEEEE. Trimming cost V 4 bases and J 4 bases, with 12 bases left between them.

The chain couples TRBV6-1 to TRBJ2-7, with 11 bases lining up with TRBD2. Germline trimming cut 2 bases from V and 6 bases from J; bases unmatched to any gene: 3. The CDR3 consists of 14 residues. The germline V gene has CDR1 MNHNS and CDR2 SASEGT. CDR3 DNA sequence: TGTGCCAGCAGTGAACTGGGACTAGCGGTCGAGCAGTACTTC. The encoded protein is CASSELGLAVEQYF.

This sequence joins TRBV11-2 and TRBJ2-7; D call uncertain. This CDR3 is built from 16 residues. CDR1 and CDR2 from the germline V gene are SGHAT and FQNNGV. V lost 1 base to trimming and J lost 2 bases, with 15 bases between them. In DNA, the CDR3 is TGTGCCAGCAGCTTAGTGTCGCCGGCGGAAGCCTACGAGCAGTACTTC. Translating gives CASSLVSPAEAYEQYF. The variable domain in full, completed from reference TRBV11-2 and TRBJ2-7, reads EAGVAQSPRYKIIEKRQSVAFWCNPISGHATLYWYQQILGQGPKLLIQFQNNGVVDDSQLPKDRFSAERLKGVDSTLKIQPAKLEDSAVYLCASSLVSPAEAYEQYFGPGTRLTVT.

The rearrangement joins TRBV7-2 to TRBJ1-4; weak D call: TRBD1 (5 bases). From germline, CDR1 is SGHTA and CDR2 FQGNSA. Trimming pared 3 bases from V and 8 bases from J, leaving 13 bases between. CDR3 size: 14 residues. The CDR3 loop is CASSFWGSAEKLFF. For the CDR3, the DNA is TGTGCCAGCAGCTTCTGGGGCTCCGCGGAAAAACTGTTTTTT.

The chain couples TRBV4-2 to TRBJ2-7, with D possibly TRBD2 on 6 matching bases. CDR1 and CDR2 (germline): LGHNA, YNFKEQ. This CDR3 is 14 amino acids long. Trimming stripped 3 bases from V and 2 bases from J, with 11 bases between. The CDR3 sequence: CASSHTTGAYEQYF. The CDR3 DNA follows: TGTGCCAGCAGCCATACAACGGGGGCCTACGAGCAGTACTTC.

The chain employs TRBV6-5 and TRBJ1-6; D unclear. V was pared by 6 bases and J by 7 bases, with 13 bases between. CDR1 is MNHEY and CDR2 is SVGAGI in the germline V gene. This CDR3 contains 14 residues. The CDR3 nucleotides read TGTGCCAGCAGATCCGCGGCTCTAAATTCACCCCTCCACTTT. Its protein is CASRSAALNSPLHF.

The chain joins TRBV2 to TRBJ1-4; D possibly corresponds to TRBD1 (5 bases). Germline V gene lookup returns CDR1 SNHLY and CDR2 FYNNEI. The V end lost 11 bases, the J end lost 5 bases, and 12 bases lay between the germline ends. This CDR3 is built from 12 residues. CDR3 DNA sequence: TGTGCCCGCGGCAGGGCGAATGAAAAACTGTTTTTT. Its protein product is CARGRANEKLFF.

The chain has TRBV4-1 and TRBJ2-7; 11 positions match TRBD1. V trimming: 1 base; J trimming: 6 bases; junction bases outside the gene matches: 8. Germline V gives CDR1 MGHRA, CDR2 YSYEKL. This CDR3 is built from 16 residues. The CDR3 DNA reads TGCGCCAGCAGCCAAGGGCCCCGGGACAGGGGGGTCGAGCAGTACTTC. Protein sequence: CASSQGPRDRGVEQYF.

V and J are TRBV10-3 and TRBJ2-1, with a weak D call TRBD2 (6 bases). Trimming left V 8 bases short and J 1 base short, with 12 bases between. Germline CDR1 is ENHRY and CDR2 is SYGVKD. The CDR3 length is 14 residues. The CDR3 nucleotides read TGTGCCATCGGCGGGGTGGGGTCCTACAATGAGCAGTTCTTC. This encodes CAIGGVGSYNEQFF.

The rearrangement links TRBV7-2 to TRBJ2-3; 8 positions match TRBD2. V was clipped by 5 bases and J by 7 bases; unmatched bases: 14. Germline V gene sequence: CDR1 SGHTA, CDR2 FQGNSA. The CDR3 length is 16 residues. CDR3 nucleotides: TGTGCCAGCAGCCCCCCCGAAAGCGGGGGCTCCCATACGCAGTATTTT. Its translation is CASSPPESGGSHTQYF.

The rearrangement links TRBV7-6 to TRBJ2-5, with D possibly being TRBD1 or TRBD2 (6 bases each). This CDR3 has 17 amino acids. V lost 1 base and J 2 bases, leaving 17 bases between the germline ends. Germline CDR1 is SGHVS and CDR2 is FNYEAQ. Written as DNA, the CDR3 is TGTGCCAGCAGCTTAGATCGGATCGGGGGCTTTCAAGAGACCCAGTACTTC. It codes for CASSLDRIGGFQETQYF.

V is TRBV10-3 and J is TRBJ2-2; 8 bases match TRBD2. Per the germline V gene, CDR1 is ENHRY and CDR2 is SYGVKD. The CDR3 covers 20 residues. The trim removed 6 bases at V and 4 bases at J, leaving 22 bases unmatched. CDR3 in DNA: TGTGCCATCAGCGTCTTTGACTTAGCGGGGCTTCGATCGGGCACCGGGGAGCTGTTTTTT. Protein: CAISVFDLAGLRSGTGELFF.